What follows are 28 T cell receptor beta chains derived from one specimen sequenced in a study of blood T cell repertoires in COVID-19. TCRdb keeps only in-frame clones here, not all; method: immunoSEQ multiplex PCR. Among 200,000 or so clones listed, around three quarters were seen once. Sequencing was done on a sample of peripheral blood. These receptors were collected from a man aged 55 to 69 with active or convalescent COVID-19.

The chain combines TRBV24-1 with TRBJ2-1; unclear D gene. Germline CDR1 and CDR2: KGHDR and SFDVKD. Trimming cost V 7 bases and J 8 bases, with 14 bases left between them. The CDR3 runs to 13 residues. CDR3 sequence: CATRKQLWDEQFF. The CDR3, as DNA: TGTGCCACCAGGAAACAGCTTTGGGATGAGCAGTTCTTC.

This rearrangement joins TRBV29-1 to TRBJ2-7, with D maybe TRBD1 (6 bases). CDR1 is SQVTM, CDR2 ANQGSEA, per germline. The CDR3 consists of 12 residues. The V end lost 6 bases, the J end lost 5 bases, and 14 bases lay between the germline ends. The CDR3 coding sequence is TGCAGCGTACAGGGCCGGGGTAACGAGCAGTACTTC. This translates into CSVQGRGNEQYF.

This chain uses TRBV20-1 with TRBJ2-1, with TRBD2 matching 11 bases. The CDR3 runs to 15 residues. The ends lost 3 bases at V and 6 bases at J; junction bases unmatched: 7. CDR1 and CDR2 from the germline V gene are DFQATT and SNEGSKA (reference sequence). The CDR3 reads CSASPTSGRSNEQFF. DNA of the CDR3: TGCAGTGCTAGTCCAACTAGCGGGAGATCCAATGAGCAGTTCTTC.

As concerns this clone: The same CDR3 can be traced to other DNA sequences in this sample. The genes are TRBV5-4 and TRBJ2-1; 14 bases agree with TRBD2. Unmatched junction bases numbered 4, after V lost 4 bases and J lost 7 bases. Germline V gives CDR1 SGHNT, CDR2 YYREEE (reference sequence). The CDR3 loop spans 15 amino acids. This chain's CDR3 is CASSLGTSGRNEQFF. CDR3 sequence (DNA): TGTGCCAGCAGCCTCGGGACTAGCGGGAGAAATGAGCAGTTCTTC.

The chain combines TRBV12-3 or TRBV12-4 with TRBJ2-3; D is possibly TRBD2 (6 bases). This CDR3 region has 13 residues. Between the trimmed V and J ends, which lost 6 bases and 1 base, there was a span of 8 bases. The CDR3 spells CASSSSGTDTQYF. CDR3 sequence (DNA): TGTGCCAGCAGCTCTAGCGGCACAGATACGCAGTATTTT.

The gene calls are TRBV18 and TRBJ2-1, with 11 bases matching TRBD2. V gave up 3 bases and J gave up 0 bases; unmatched junction bases: 13. CDR1 KGHSH and CDR2 LQKENI come from the germline V gene. CDR3 length: 20 amino acids. The CDR3 sequence: CASSPHGTSGAFSSYNEQFF. Written as DNA, the CDR3 is TGTGCCAGCTCACCCCACGGGACTAGCGGAGCATTCAGCTCCTACAATGAGCAGTTCTTC.

This sequence joins TRBV4-3 and TRBJ1-6, with D possibly being TRBD1 (6 bases). CDR1 and CDR2 from the germline V gene are LGHNA and YSLEER. CDR3 length equals 15 residues. V gave up 0 bases and J gave up 9 bases, with 12 bases separating them. CDR3 sequence: CASSQDGQGISPLHF. The CDR3 region has the DNA TGCGCCAGCAGCCAAGATGGGCAGGGGATTTCACCCCTCCACTTT.

The chain joins TRBV24-1 to TRBJ2-5; possible D gene TRBD1, 5 bases. Germline V gene data show CDR1 as KGHDR and CDR2 as SFDVKD. The CDR3 covers 13 residues. The V and J ends lost 7 bases and 2 bases respectively, with 10 bases between them. CDR3 protein: CATRPGPQETQYF. The CDR3 region has the DNA TGTGCCACCAGGCCAGGGCCGCAAGAGACCCAGTACTTC.

In its sample, this clone was seen a few times. The chain joins TRBV18 to TRBJ1-1; 9 bases match TRBD1. CDR3 length: 16 residues. The V gene end was trimmed by 2 bases and the J gene end by 5 bases; junction bases not matched to a gene: 9. The germline gives CDR1 KGHSH, CDR2 LQKENI. The CDR3 loop is CASSPTGGQGGTEAFF. The CDR3 DNA sequence: TGTGCCAGCTCACCAACAGGGGGACAGGGTGGGACTGAAGCTTTCTTT.

The chain carries TRBV5-5 and TRBJ1-2; no reliable D call. Per the germline V gene, CDR1 is SGHKS and CDR2 is YYEKEE (reference sequence). V lost 0 bases to trimming and J lost 3 bases, with 9 bases between them. The CDR3 has 14 residues. The CDR3 DNA is TGTGCCAGCAGCTTGGGGAGGTGGGACTATGGCTACACCTTC. Protein product: CASSLGRWDYGYTF.

This rearrangement joins TRBV18 to TRBJ1-1; a possible D gene is TRBD1 (5 bases). This CDR3 is 13 amino acids long. The V gene lost 8 bases and the J gene lost 0 bases, with 10 bases spanning the gap. CDR1 KGHSH and CDR2 LQKENI come from the germline V gene. CDR3 loop: CASQRTLNTEAFF. The CDR3 coding sequence is TGTGCCAGCCAACGGACACTGAACACTGAAGCTTTCTTT.

This clone was counted only a few times. V and J are TRBV7-2 and TRBJ2-5, with D uncertain. Germline V lookup: CDR1 SGHTA, CDR2 FQGNSA. Trimming removed 5 bases at V and 4 bases at J, with 8 bases between. The CDR3 has 12 residues. CDR3 coding DNA: TGTGCCAGCAGCGTACCAGGAGAGACCCAGTACTTC. Protein product: CASSVPGETQYF.

This clone was observed once. The chain has TRBV11-3 and TRBJ2-2; TRBD2 matches at 11 bases. Germline-derived CDR1 and CDR2 are SGHNT and YENEEA. J lost 5 bases, V lost 5 bases, and 4 bases had no gene match. The CDR3 has 15 amino acids. The CDR3 DNA follows: TGTGCCAGCAGCCCAGGGACTAGCGGAACCGGGGAGCTGTTTTTT. This encodes CASSPGTSGTGELFF. The complete variable domain, with remaining parts taken from reference TRBV11-3 and TRBJ2-2, reads EAGVVQSPRYKIIEKKQPVAFWCNPISGHNTLYWYLQNLGQGPELLIRYENEEAVDDSQLPKDRFSAERLKGVDSTLKIQPAELGDSAVYLCASSPGTSGTGELFFGEGSRLTVL.

V is TRBV6-6 and J is TRBJ2-7; D gene ambiguous. The CDR3 contains 12 residues. With 5 bases removed from V and 3 bases from J, the gap between germline ends came to 8 bases. Looked up from germline, CDR1 is MNHNY and CDR2 is SVGAGI (reference sequence). CDR3 amino acids: CASSRISYEQYF. CDR3 in DNA: TGTGCCAGCAGTAGAATCAGCTACGAGCAGTACTTC.

This clone is a singleton in its sample. The chain uses TRBV27 and TRBJ2-3; TRBD2 might be the D (5 bases). The CDR3 is 13 amino acids. Germline CDR1 reads MNHEY; CDR2 reads SMNVEV (reference sequence). V was shortened by 6 bases and J by 3 bases, with 10 bases between the two germline ends. The CDR3 nucleotides read TGTGCCAGCAGACCCAGCGGAACAGATACGCAGTATTTT. Translated, it gives CASRPSGTDTQYF.

J is TRBJ2-3 and V is TRBV29-1; D possibly corresponds to TRBD2 (5 bases). The germline CDR1 and CDR2 sequences are SQVTM and ANQGSEA. CDR3 size: 12 residues. Trimming left V 7 bases short and J 2 bases short, with 10 bases between. This chain's CDR3 is CSAAENTDTQYF. CDR3 coding DNA: TGCAGCGCAGCGGAGAACACAGATACGCAGTATTTT.

This clone was seen a single time. V and J are TRBV28 and TRBJ1-4, with 8 bases fitting TRBD1. Germline CDR1 MDHEN, CDR2 SYDVKM. The ends lost 2 bases at V and 7 bases at J; junction bases unmatched: 6. This CDR3 contains 15 residues. CDR3 amino acids: CASSLAGGRGEKLFF. Here the CDR3 DNA reads TGTGCCAGCAGTTTAGCAGGGGGCCGCGGTGAAAAACTGTTTTTT.

The V and J genes are TRBV27 and TRBJ2-7; 7 bases match TRBD2. The junction had 5 bases not matched to a gene; V was cut back by 8 bases and J by 4 bases. This CDR3 spans 12 amino acids. The germline CDR1 and CDR2 sequences are MNHEY and SMNVEV (reference sequence). The CDR3 nucleotides read TGTGCCAGCTGGGGGGGAATTTACGAGCAGTACTTC. Amino acid sequence: CASWGGIYEQYF.

This chain connects TRBV5-1 to TRBJ2-1; 8 bases map to TRBD2. The ends lost 1 base at V and 5 bases at J; junction bases unmatched: 5. The CDR3 has 15 amino acids. CDR1 and CDR2 (germline): SGHRS, YFSETQ. The CDR3 sequence: CASSLLAGGNNEQFF. The DNA of the CDR3 is TGCGCCAGCAGCTTGCTGGCGGGAGGAAACAATGAGCAGTTCTTC. The variable domain in full, completed from reference TRBV5-1 and TRBJ2-1, reads KAGVTQTPRYLIKTRGQQVTLSCSPISGHRSVSWYQQTPGQGLQFLFEYFSETQRNKGNFPGRFSGRQFSNSRSEMNVSTLELGDSALYLCASSLLAGGNNEQFFGPGTRLTVL.

This chain connects TRBV6-1 to TRBJ2-5; 11 positions agree with TRBD2. The V gene end was trimmed by 3 bases and the J gene end by 5 bases; junction bases not matched to a gene: 2. CDR1 is MNHNS, CDR2 SASEGT, per germline. The CDR3 sequence is 14 residues long. The CDR3 region is CASSDSGRAETQYF. The CDR3 DNA reads TGTGCCAGCAGTGATAGCGGGAGGGCGGAGACCCAGTACTTC.

The chain carries TRBV10-3 and TRBJ1-1; 7 positions match TRBD1. The CDR3 consists of 13 residues. Unmatched junction bases numbered 8, after V lost 9 bases and J lost 4 bases. CDR1 is ENHRY and CDR2 is SYGVKD in the germline V gene. The CDR3, as DNA: TGTGCCATAGCAGGGGGTACCGGCACTGAAGCTTTCTTT. Residues: CAIAGGTGTEAFF.

The chain's CDR3 is CSAGQGWDTQYF. CDR3 nucleotides: TGCAGCGCTGGACAGGGCTGGGATACGCAGTATTTT. This chain connects TRBV29-1 to TRBJ2-3; 8 bases line up with TRBD1. Germline V CDR1 and CDR2: SQVTM, ANQGSEA. The CDR3 spans 12 residues. V lost 7 bases and J lost 6; bases outside the gene matches: 6.

V gene TRBV20-1 combines with J gene TRBJ1-4; 10 nucleotides agree with TRBD1. V lost 3 bases and J lost 6; bases outside the gene matches: 4. Germline CDR1 reads DFQATT; CDR2 reads SNEGSKA (reference sequence). There are 14 residues in the CDR3. In nucleotides, the CDR3 is TGCAGTGCTAGTCCCGGGACAGGGGATGAAAAACTGTTTTTT. Translated: CSASPGTGDEKLFF.

The chain couples TRBV4-3 to TRBJ2-7, with a tentative D call TRBD2 (6 bases). The CDR3 extends over 15 amino acids. Germline V gives CDR1 LGHNA, CDR2 YSLEER. Deletions cut 0 bases from V and 6 bases from J, with 15 bases between. CDR3 DNA sequence: TGCGCCAGCAGCCAAGAAAAGGGGAGGAAAACCGAGCAGTACTTC. As protein: CASSQEKGRKTEQYF.

The chain carries TRBV19 and TRBJ2-1, with 7 bases fitting TRBD2. Trimming removed 0 bases from V and 9 bases from J; junction bases left unmatched: 2. CDR3 size: 13 residues. Germline-derived CDR1 and CDR2 are LNHDA and SQIVND (reference sequence). The CDR3 nucleotides are TGTGCCAGTAGTATAGAAGCGGGGATTGAGCAGTTCTTC. Its translation is CASSIEAGIEQFF. Full variable domain (remainder filled in from reference TRBV19 and TRBJ2-1): DGGITQSPKYLFRKEGQNVTLSCEQNLNHDAMYWYRQDPGQGLRLIYYSQIVNDFQKGDIAEGYSVSREKKESFPLTVTSAQKNPTAFYLCASSIEAGIEQFFGPGTRLTVL.

The chain joins TRBV10-3 to TRBJ2-5; D might be TRBD2 (6 bases). The CDR3 totals 13 residues. V lost 4 bases, J lost 3 bases, and 9 bases lay in between. Germline V gene sequence: CDR1 ENHRY, CDR2 SYGVKD. The CDR3 reads CAISGRAEETQYF. CDR3 nucleotide sequence: TGTGCCATCAGTGGGAGGGCCGAAGAGACCCAGTACTTC.

The rearrangement links TRBV7-9 to TRBJ2-1; TRBD1 aligns across 8 bases. The CDR3 totals 15 residues. Unmatched junction bases numbered 13, after V lost 6 bases and J lost 9 bases. Germline lookup yields CDR1 SEHNR and CDR2 FQNEAQ (reference sequence). The CDR3 protein is CASRLNNPGGREQFF. The CDR3 DNA reads TGTGCCAGCAGGCTTAATAACCCAGGGGGCCGTGAGCAGTTCTTC.

The V call is TRBV3-1 (or the pseudogene TRBV3-2), the J call TRBJ2-3, with 8 bases lining up with TRBD2. J lost 5 bases, V lost 7 bases, and 8 bases had no gene match. The CDR3 consists of 14 residues. Germline-derived CDR1 and CDR2 are LGHDT and YNNKEL (reference sequence). CDR3 sequence (DNA): TGTGCCAGCAAAGTTAGCGGGACTGGAGATACGCAGTATTTT. It yields the protein CASKVSGTGDTQYF.